The clone carrying this T cell receptor (beta chain) was detected a few times. The entry originates in a study of identical twins. This CDR3 comprises 12 residues. The V gene's germline CDR1 is SGDLS and CDR2 YYNGEE. The junction had 2 bases not matched to a gene; V was cut back by 3 bases and J by 8 bases. From the 5' RACE reads, TCRdb called clonotypes with MiXCR, one entry per CDR3 protein. The sample lists 500,000 to 600,000 distinct CDR3 sequences, around 20% occurring once. The same sample was also studied in work on T cells expressing NK-cell markers.

Sample: CD4+ T cells sorted from blood. The rearrangement uses TRBV9 and TRBJ1-1; 9 bases line up with TRBD1. The sequence came from a young woman in good health. The CDR3 DNA sequence: TGTGCCAGCAGCGCCGGACAGGGGGAAGCTTTCTTT. Its translation: CASSAGQGEAFF.